Each of the 26 T cell receptor beta chains below was sequenced from the same sample in a study of response to subunit inactivated influenza vaccine. A single record per CDR3 protein comes from TCRdb applying MiXCR to the RT-PCR reads. This sample has roughly 700,000 distinct CDR3 sequences, with about 15% found just once. Sample: PBMCs from blood, taken approximately 15 days before vaccination. The receptors originated from a middle-aged man who received an inactivated influenza vaccine.

This clonotype was recorded a few times. The chain carries TRBV11-1 and TRBJ2-1; maybe TRBD1 (5 bases). This CDR3 comprises 19 residues. V lost 5 bases and J 3 bases, leaving 26 bases between the germline ends. Germline CDR1 reads SGHAT; CDR2 reads FQDESV (reference sequence). The CDR3 here is CASSTPGAAGKAIYNEQFF. The CDR3 region has the DNA TGTGCCAGCAGCACCCCTGGGGCGGCAGGAAAAGCAATCTACAATGAGCAGTTCTTC.

This chain connects TRBV7-9 to TRBJ2-2; D is possibly TRBD2 (5 bases). The CDR3 has 13 amino acids. The germline V gene has CDR1 SEHNR and CDR2 FQNEAQ (reference sequence). V lost 7 bases, J lost 5 bases, and 11 bases lay in between. The CDR3 DNA follows: TGTGCCAGCACGGGGTTGGTAACCGGGGAGCTGTTTTTT. As protein: CASTGLVTGELFF.

This clonotype has just a few counts. DNA for the CDR3: TGCAGTGCTAGAGATCTCCGGGGACTAGCGGGAGTGATTGAGCAGTTCTTC. It specifies CSARDLRGLAGVIEQFF. This sequence joins TRBV20-1 and TRBJ2-1; 14 nucleotides align to TRBD2. Germline trimming cut 0 bases from V and 9 bases from J; bases unmatched to any gene: 10. Germline assignment: CDR1 DFQATT and CDR2 SNEGSKA (reference sequence). The CDR3 is made up of 17 amino acids.

This chain connects TRBV9 to TRBJ2-5; perhaps D is TRBD1 or TRBD2 (5 bases each). This CDR3 contains 14 residues. CDR1 SGDLS and CDR2 YYNGEE come from the germline V gene. Trimming took off 2 bases at V and 2 bases at J, with 10 bases between the two ends. For the CDR3, the DNA is TGTGCCAGCAGCGTTGGGACGGAGCAAGAGACCCAGTACTTC. Amino acid sequence: CASSVGTEQETQYF.

The CDR3 nucleotides read TGTGCCAGCAGCCTGACCCATTCACCCCTCCACTTT. Translated: CASSLTHSPLHF. The chain employs TRBV7-2 and TRBJ1-6; unclear D gene. The CDR3 has 12 residues. CDR1 SGHTA and CDR2 FQGNSA come from the germline V gene. V was trimmed by 5 bases and J by 8 bases, leaving 7 bases between them.

In its sample, this clonotype was seen a few times. This chain links TRBV6-5 with TRBJ1-6; D uncertain. The CDR3 is 15 amino acids. Trimming removed 2 bases from V and 9 bases from J, with 14 bases in between. The germline V gene encodes CDR1 MNHEY and CDR2 SVGAGI. CDR3 nucleotide sequence: TGTGCCAGCAGTTACGGAGATCGACCTGCTTCACCCCTCCACTTT. It specifies CASSYGDRPASPLHF.

This clonotype was seen a handful of times. The chain combines TRBV10-3 with TRBJ2-7; TRBD1 matches at 10 bases. V lost 5 bases, J lost 4 bases, and 8 bases stayed unmatched. The length of the CDR3 is 15 residues. CDR1 is ENHRY, CDR2 SYGVKD, per germline. The CDR3 protein is CAISQGQGKGYEQYF. DNA for the CDR3: TGTGCCATCAGTCAGGGACAGGGGAAGGGGTACGAGCAGTACTTC.

This clonotype has only a few counts. The chain joins TRBV5-5 to TRBJ2-5, with D possibly TRBD1 on 6 matching bases. Germline V gene sequence: CDR1 SGHKS, CDR2 YYEKEE (reference sequence). With 2 bases removed from V and 5 bases from J, the gap between germline ends came to 19 bases. The CDR3 contains 16 residues. The CDR3 here is CASSLFSDSLEETQYF. The CDR3 coding sequence is TGTGCCAGCAGCTTATTTTCGGACAGCCTCGAGGAGACCCAGTACTTC.

CDR3 nucleotide sequence: TGTGCCAGCAGCTTGAGGTTGGGCACTGAAGCTTTCTTT. This sequence encodes CASSLRLGTEAFF. The chain employs TRBV5-6 and TRBJ1-1; no reliable D call. V was pared by 1 base and J by 4 bases, with 8 bases between. CDR1 SGHDT and CDR2 YYEEEE come from the germline V gene. This CDR3 comprises 13 residues. Full variable domain (remainder filled in from reference TRBV5-6 and TRBJ1-1): DAGVTQSPTHLIKTRGQQVTLRCSPKSGHDTVSWYQQALGQGPQFIFQYYEEEERQRGNFPDRFSGHQFPNYSSELNVNALLLGDSALYLCASSLRLGTEAFFGQGTRLTVV.

This clonotype came up a few times. The chain recombines TRBV2 with TRBJ2-1; 9 bases line up with TRBD1. This CDR3 is built from 14 residues. CDR1 and CDR2 from the germline V gene are SNHLY and FYNNEI. Losses at the gene ends were 4 bases for V and 8 bases for J; bases not matched to a gene: 6. The CDR3: CASSGDRARYEQFF. CDR3 nucleotides: TGTGCCAGCAGTGGGGACAGGGCAAGGTATGAGCAGTTCTTC.

This clonotype was seen a few times. J is TRBJ2-4 and V is TRBV30; unclear D gene. Trimming pared 4 bases from V and 6 bases from J, leaving 16 bases between. The V gene's germline CDR1 is GTSNPN and CDR2 SVGIG (reference sequence). The CDR3 runs to 14 residues. In nucleotides, the CDR3 is TGTGCCTGGACCCCGCCGGGTTCGTTAAACATTCAGTACTTC. As protein: CAWTPPGSLNIQYF. The full variable domain, its missing parts supplied by reference TRBV30 and TRBJ2-4, is SQTIHQWPATLVQPVGSPLSLECTVEGTSNPNLYWYRQAAGRGLQLLFYSVGIGQISSEVPQNLSASRPQDRQFILSSKKLLLSDSGFYLCAWTPPGSLNIQYFGAGTRLSVL.

The rearrangement uses TRBV28 and TRBJ1-2; TRBD1 aligns across 12 bases. The CDR3 sequence is 16 residues long. Germline V CDR1 and CDR2: MDHEN, SYDVKM. V lost 4 bases, J lost 8 bases, and 11 bases stayed unmatched. CDR3 sequence: CASSSPGTGGREGYTF. The DNA of the CDR3 is TGTGCCAGCAGTTCCCCCGGGACAGGGGGCCGGGAAGGCTACACCTTC.

The chain combines TRBV20-1 with TRBJ2-7, with 7 nucleotides matching TRBD1. The CDR3 runs 14 residues. V was clipped by 2 bases and J by 4 bases; unmatched bases: 8. CDR1 is DFQATT, CDR2 SNEGSKA, per germline (reference sequence). DNA for the CDR3: TGCAGTGCTAGACTCCCGGGACAGCTTTACGAGCAGTACTTC. Translating gives CSARLPGQLYEQYF.

This clonotype came up a few times. The rearrangement links TRBV28 to TRBJ2-1; weak D call: TRBD2 (7 bases). The CDR3 spans 14 residues. In germline, CDR1 is MDHEN, CDR2 SYDVKM. V was clipped by 4 bases and J by 7 bases, with 14 bases between them. This chain's CDR3 is CASSSIGRGNEQFF. As DNA, the CDR3 is TGTGCCAGCAGTTCAATAGGGAGGGGGAATGAGCAGTTCTTC.

This clonotype was observed a few times. This could be a read error, since a much larger clone is one nucleotide away. V gene TRBV27 combines with J gene TRBJ2-4, with D possibly TRBD1 on 6 matching bases. CDR1 MNHEY and CDR2 SMNVEV come from the germline V gene (reference sequence). This CDR3 spans 14 amino acids. Trimming took off 3 bases at V and 1 base at J, with 7 bases between the two ends. In DNA form, the CDR3 reads TGTGCCAGCAGTTTCACAGGGGCCAAAAACATTCAGTACTTC. This gives the protein CASSFTGAKNIQYF.

The V gene is TRBV28, the J gene TRBJ2-7; D possibly corresponds to TRBD1 (5 bases). V lost 5 bases, J lost 0 bases, and 20 bases lay in between. CDR1 and CDR2 (germline): MDHEN, SYDVKM. There are 17 residues in the CDR3. The CDR3: CASSNPTAEYISYEQYF. In nucleotides, the CDR3 is TGTGCCAGCAGTAACCCGACAGCCGAATACATCTCCTACGAGCAGTACTTC.

This clonotype has a count of ten or more. This rearrangement joins TRBV24-1 to TRBJ2-3; maybe TRBD2 (5 bases). From germline, CDR1 is KGHDR and CDR2 SFDVKD. The ends were cut back, 2 bases at V and 5 bases at J, with 13 bases in the middle. This CDR3 is 15 amino acids long. CDR3 amino acids: CATSDYGVAGDTQYF. The CDR3 DNA follows: TGTGCCACCAGTGATTACGGGGTCGCGGGAGATACGCAGTATTTT.

At least ten counts were recorded for this clonotype. The chain joins TRBV29-1 to TRBJ2-1; the D gene is possibly TRBD2 (6 bases). Germline lookup yields CDR1 SQVTM and CDR2 ANQGSEA. Trimming shortened V by 2 bases and J by 9 bases, and 14 bases separated the two germline ends. The CDR3 has 13 residues. This CDR3 reads CSVETGEMGEQFF. The CDR3 region has the DNA TGCAGCGTTGAAACGGGAGAAATGGGTGAGCAGTTCTTC.

The chain employs TRBV18 and TRBJ2-1; no clear D. Germline V gives CDR1 KGHSH, CDR2 LQKENI. CDR3 size: 17 residues. V was cut by 8 bases and J by 3 bases, with 23 bases left in between. CDR3 region: CASSPHVGRTNYNEQFF. CDR3 DNA: TGTGCCAGCAGCCCCCACGTGGGTAGGACCAACTACAATGAGCAGTTCTTC.

The chain has TRBV5-1 and TRBJ2-1; 12 positions agree with TRBD2. The CDR3 is made up of 17 amino acids. V trimming: 0 bases; J trimming: 4 bases; junction bases outside the gene matches: 5. CDR1 and CDR2 (germline): SGHRS, YFSETQ. The CDR3 is CASSLVATSGGYNEQFF. In DNA, the CDR3 is TGCGCCAGCAGCTTGGTGGCGACTAGCGGGGGTTACAATGAGCAGTTCTTC.

The sample holds a few counts of this clonotype. The CDR3 nucleotides are TGTGCCATCAGTGATCCGGGACGGCACGAGCAGTACTTC. This gives the protein CAISDPGRHEQYF. V is TRBV10-3 and J is TRBJ2-7; either TRBD1 or TRBD2 may supply D (5 bases each). There are 13 residues in the CDR3. Germline CDR1 ENHRY, CDR2 SYGVKD. V gave up 3 bases and J gave up 5 bases, with 11 bases separating them.

V usage is TRBV28 and J usage is TRBJ2-5; 9 bases align to TRBD1. The germline CDR1 and CDR2 sequences are MDHEN and SYDVKM. This CDR3 spans 20 amino acids. With V trimmed by 1 base and J by 1 base, 16 bases remained unmatched. The CDR3 sequence: CASSLYWTGVEAGLQETQYF. In nucleotides, the CDR3 is TGTGCCAGCAGTTTATACTGGACAGGGGTGGAAGCGGGTCTCCAAGAGACCCAGTACTTC.

This clonotype was picked up a small number of times. J is TRBJ2-1 and V is TRBV29-1; 7 bases map to TRBD2. V lost 6 bases to trimming and J lost 7 bases; unmatched junction nucleotides: 18. CDR1 and CDR2 (germline): SQVTM, ANQGSEA. The CDR3 is 16 amino acids. The CDR3 DNA follows: TGCAGCGTCGCACGTCGTCTAGCGGAGAGGGGAAATGAGCAGTTCTTC. Its protein is CSVARRLAERGNEQFF.

This clonotype was detected ten times or more. J is TRBJ2-3 and V is TRBV15; D uncertain. V was shortened by 2 bases and J by 3 bases, with 6 bases between the two germline ends. The germline V gene encodes CDR1 LNHNV and CDR2 YYDKDF (reference sequence). The CDR3 is made up of 13 amino acids. This chain's CDR3 is CATSRLVTDTQYF. Here the CDR3 DNA reads TGTGCCACCAGCAGACTAGTAACAGATACGCAGTATTTT.

V is TRBV6-2 or TRBV6-3 and J is TRBJ1-1, with 7 bases identical to TRBD1. Trimming at V came to 4 bases and at J to 4 bases, leaving 3 bases not matched to a gene. The CDR3 consists of 13 residues. CDR1 and CDR2 (germline): MNHEY, SVGEGT. CDR3 nucleotide sequence: TGTGCCAGCAGTTTCGACAGGGCCACTGAAGCTTTCTTT. Translating it yields CASSFDRATEAFF.

This chain connects TRBV4-2 to TRBJ2-3; D is unclear. V gave up 1 base and J gave up 2 bases, with 22 bases separating them. The CDR3 spans 19 residues. Germline CDR1 reads LGHNA; CDR2 reads YNFKEQ. CDR3: CASSQVNFRARPVTDTQYF. In DNA, the CDR3 is TGTGCCAGCAGCCAAGTGAATTTCCGGGCTCGTCCTGTCACAGATACGCAGTATTTT.